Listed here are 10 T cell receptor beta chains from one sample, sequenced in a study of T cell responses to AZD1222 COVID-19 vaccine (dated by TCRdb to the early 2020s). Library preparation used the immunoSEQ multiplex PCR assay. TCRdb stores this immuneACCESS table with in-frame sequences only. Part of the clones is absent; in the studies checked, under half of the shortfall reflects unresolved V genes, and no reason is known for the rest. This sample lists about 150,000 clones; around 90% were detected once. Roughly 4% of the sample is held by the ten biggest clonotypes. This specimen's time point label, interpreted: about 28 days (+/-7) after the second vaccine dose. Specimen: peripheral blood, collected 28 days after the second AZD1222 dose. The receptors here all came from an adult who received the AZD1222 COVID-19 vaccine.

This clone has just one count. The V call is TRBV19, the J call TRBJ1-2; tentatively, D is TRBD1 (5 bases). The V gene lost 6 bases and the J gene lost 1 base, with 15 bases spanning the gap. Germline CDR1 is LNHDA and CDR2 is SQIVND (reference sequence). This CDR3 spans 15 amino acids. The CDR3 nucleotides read TGTGCCAGTAGCCCGGGACGGGAGTTTAACTATGGCTACACCTTC. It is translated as CASSPGREFNYGYTF.

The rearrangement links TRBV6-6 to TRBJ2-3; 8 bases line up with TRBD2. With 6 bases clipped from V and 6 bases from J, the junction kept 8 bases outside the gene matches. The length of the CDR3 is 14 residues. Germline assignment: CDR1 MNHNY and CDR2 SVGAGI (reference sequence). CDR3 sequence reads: CASRSPGGWDTQYF. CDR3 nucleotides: TGTGCCAGCAGATCACCGGGAGGGTGGGATACGCAGTATTTT.

The CDR3 bases are TGTGCCAGCAGTTACGACCCTCAATACCAGCCCCAGCATTTT. Translating gives CASSYDPQYQPQHF. The rearrangement uses TRBV6-5 and TRBJ1-5; the D is unclear. V lost 2 bases and J lost 7, with 12 bases in between. Germline CDR1 reads MNHEY; CDR2 reads SVGAGI. The CDR3 covers 14 residues.

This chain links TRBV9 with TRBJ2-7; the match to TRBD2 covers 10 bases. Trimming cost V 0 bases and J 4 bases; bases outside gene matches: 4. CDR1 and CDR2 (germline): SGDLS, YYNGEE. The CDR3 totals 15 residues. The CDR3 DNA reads TGTGCCAGCAGCGTAGCTGGGACTAGCGTTTACGAGCAGTACTTC. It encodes CASSVAGTSVYEQYF.

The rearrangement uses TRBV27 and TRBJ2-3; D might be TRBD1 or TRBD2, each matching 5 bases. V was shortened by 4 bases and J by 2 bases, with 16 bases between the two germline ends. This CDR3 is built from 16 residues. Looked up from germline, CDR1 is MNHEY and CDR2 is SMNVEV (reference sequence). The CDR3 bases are TGTGCCAGCAGTTCTCTCGCCCTGGGACCCACAGATACGCAGTATTTT. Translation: CASSSLALGPTDTQYF.

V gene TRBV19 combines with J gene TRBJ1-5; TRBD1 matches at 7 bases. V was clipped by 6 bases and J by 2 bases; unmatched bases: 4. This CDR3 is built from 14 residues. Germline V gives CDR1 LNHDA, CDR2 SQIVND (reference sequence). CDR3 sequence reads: CASRVTGGNQPQHF. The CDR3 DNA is TGTGCCAGTAGGGTCACAGGGGGCAATCAGCCCCAGCATTTT.

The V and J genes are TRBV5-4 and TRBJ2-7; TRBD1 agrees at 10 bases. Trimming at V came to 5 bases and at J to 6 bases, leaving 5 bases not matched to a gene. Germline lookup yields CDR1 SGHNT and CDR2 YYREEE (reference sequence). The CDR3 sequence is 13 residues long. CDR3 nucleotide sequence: TGTGCCAGCAGTTCCGGGACAGGGGCCGAGCAGTACTTC. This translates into CASSSGTGAEQYF.

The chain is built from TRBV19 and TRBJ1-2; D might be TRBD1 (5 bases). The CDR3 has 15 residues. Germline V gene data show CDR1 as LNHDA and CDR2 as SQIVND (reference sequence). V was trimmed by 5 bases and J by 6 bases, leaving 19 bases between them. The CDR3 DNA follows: TGTGCCAGTAGTGCTCCGTCTAGGGGCGTAGATGGCTACACCTTC. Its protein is CASSAPSRGVDGYTF. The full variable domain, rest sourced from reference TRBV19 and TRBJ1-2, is DGGITQSPKYLFRKEGQNVTLSCEQNLNHDAMYWYRQDPGQGLRLIYYSQIVNDFQKGDIAEGYSVSREKKESFPLTVTSAQKNPTAFYLCASSAPSRGVDGYTFGSGTRLTVV.

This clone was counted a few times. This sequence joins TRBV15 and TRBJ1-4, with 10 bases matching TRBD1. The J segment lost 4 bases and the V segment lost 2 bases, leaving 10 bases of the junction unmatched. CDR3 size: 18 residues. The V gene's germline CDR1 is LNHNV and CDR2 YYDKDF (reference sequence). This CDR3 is CATSRFSPGTGDNEKLFF. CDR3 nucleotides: TGTGCCACCAGCAGATTTTCCCCCGGGACAGGGGATAATGAAAAACTGTTTTTT.

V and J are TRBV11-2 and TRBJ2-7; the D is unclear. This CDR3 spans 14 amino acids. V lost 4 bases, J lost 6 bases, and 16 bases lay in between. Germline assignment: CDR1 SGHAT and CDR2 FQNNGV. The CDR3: CASSSAGRLAEQYF. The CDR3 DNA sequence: TGTGCCAGCAGCTCCGCCGGCCGTCTCGCCGAGCAGTACTTC.